The 7 T cell receptor beta chains presented below share a single source sample, sequenced in a study of cytomegalovirus exposure and HLA in healthy donors. The PCR employed 60 Vbeta primers together with 13 Jbeta primers. Only in-frame clones appear in the TCRdb table, and some are missing; sequencing was by immunoSEQ multiplex PCR. The sample includes just over 150,000 clones, roughly 81% of them seen just once. Input material: PBMCs. The receptor set was obtained from a woman under 30 in good health and CMV-seronegative.

V is TRBV29-1 and J is TRBJ1-1; perhaps TRBD1 as D (6 bases). Germline V lookup: CDR1 SQVTM, CDR2 ANQGSEA. V lost 6 bases to trimming and J lost 5 bases, with 16 bases between them. The CDR3 runs 13 residues. CDR3: CSVDLGGRTEAFF. The CDR3 DNA is TGCAGCGTGGATTTGGGGGGGCGTACTGAAGCTTTCTTT.

This clone has more than one count but fewer than ten. The chain combines TRBV11-2 with TRBJ1-2, with 9 nucleotides matching TRBD1. This CDR3 has 13 residues. Germline values: CDR1 SGHAT, CDR2 FQNNGV. The ends lost 3 bases at V and 5 bases at J; junction bases unmatched: 1. CDR3 region: CASSLGQGYGYTF. The CDR3 DNA is TGTGCCAGCAGCTTGGGACAGGGATATGGCTACACCTTC.

The chain has TRBV21-1 and TRBJ1-5; the D segment call TRBD1 is taken from the table without a DNA check. TRBV21-1 is an annotated pseudogene. CDR3 length: 15 amino acids. The CDR3 coding sequence is TGTGCCAGCAGCAAAATGGGGCGGATCAATCAGCCCCAGCATTTT. Its translation is CASSKMGRINQPQHF.

This rearrangement joins TRBV28 to TRBJ2-7; D is possibly TRBD2 (7 bases). Trimming stripped 3 bases from V and 6 bases from J, with 18 bases between. The CDR3 runs 15 residues. The V gene's germline CDR1 is MDHEN and CDR2 SYDVKM. CDR3 in amino acids: CASSFLTGGDSEQYF. In nucleotides, the CDR3 is TGTGCCAGCAGTTTCCTAACGGGGGGCGACTCCGAGCAGTACTTC.

The genes are TRBV30 and TRBJ1-2; D gene uncertain. Germline V gene sequence: CDR1 GTSNPN, CDR2 SVGIG (reference sequence). Trimming took off 0 bases at V and 2 bases at J, with 10 bases between the two ends. CDR3 length: 14 amino acids. Here the CDR3 DNA reads TGTGCCTGGAGTGTACTCAACGGGAACTATGGCTACACCTTC. Protein: CAWSVLNGNYGYTF.

This clone was counted once. The chain links TRBV4-3 to TRBJ2-1, with 10 bases aligning to TRBD2. The CDR3 has 17 residues. Germline CDR1 LGHNA, CDR2 YSLEER. The J segment lost 10 bases and the V segment lost 4 bases, leaving 16 bases of the junction unmatched. Here the CDR3 DNA reads TGCGCCAGCAGCCCCACCTTGCCTCTAGCGGGAGATCAGGAGCAGTTCTTC. It is translated as CASSPTLPLAGDQEQFF.

V is TRBV7-9 and J is TRBJ2-2, with TRBD2 matching over 9 bases. V trimming: 4 bases; J trimming: 4 bases; junction bases outside the gene matches: 13. This CDR3 region has 18 residues. Germline CDR1 reads SEHNR; CDR2 reads FQNEAQ (reference sequence). The CDR3 nucleotides read TGTGCCAGCAGCTCGGGATGGCGCGGGGGGGCGAGCACCGGGGAGCTGTTTTTT. It translates to CASSSGWRGGASTGELFF. Using reference TRBV7-9 and TRBJ2-2 for the parts outside the CDR3, the full variable domain is DTGVSQNPRHKITKRGQNVTFRCDPISEHNRLYWYRQTLGQGPEFLTYFQNEAQLEKSRLLSDRFSAERPKGSFSTLEIQRTEQGDSAMYLCASSSGWRGGASTGELFFGEGSRLTVL.